Detailed here is one T cell receptor beta chain. The antigen remains unidentified. TCRdb keeps only in-frame clones here, not all; method: immunoSEQ multiplex PCR. The sample holds about 120,000 clones, about nine tenths seen once. This sample stems from a study of T cell clones after liver transplantation. Looking at the study overall: In this trial, immunosuppression withdrawal was attempted within 2 years of liver transplant. A pre-transplant mixed lymphocyte reaction with TCRbeta sequencing defined graft-donor-reactive clones followed in post-transplant blood.

The CDR3 is 16 residues long. Germline CDR1 reads SEHNR; CDR2 reads FQNEAQ (reference sequence). Unmatched junction bases numbered 4, after V lost 0 bases and J lost 8 bases. Unstimulated PBMCs were sorted into CD3+CD4+ and CD3+CD8+ populations. The study's findings and limits: Conclusions were preliminary, with small, heterogeneous patient groups.

The TCR comes from a human patient who received a liver transplant. The T cells may partly be graft donor cells. The chain has TRBV7-9 and TRBJ2-1; 13 positions agree with TRBD2. This material consisted of CD4+ T cells from blood, taken 12 months after liver transplant. The CDR3 loop is CASSLAPGLAGYEQFF. CDR3 sequence (DNA): TGTGCCAGCAGCTTAGCCCCGGGACTAGCGGGATATGAGCAGTTCTTC. Supplemented by reference TRBV7-9 and TRBJ2-1, the full variable domain reads DTGVSQNPRHKITKRGQNVTFRCDPISEHNRLYWYRQTLGQGPEFLTYFQNEAQLEKSRLLSDRFSAERPKGSFSTLEIQRTEQGDSAMYLCASSLAPGLAGYEQFFGPGTRLTVL.